This T cell receptor (beta chain) emerged from a study of T cell responses to AZD1222 COVID-19 vaccine. Details on this clone: What it recognizes is unknown.

Some clones are missing from TCRdb's copy, which holds only in-frame ones; the method was immunoSEQ multiplex PCR. The repertoire holds under 95,000 clones, with 80% to 90% as singletons. Germline lookup yields CDR1 SQVTM and CDR2 ANQGSEA. The CDR3 sequence is 14 residues long. Trimming removed 3 bases at V and 0 bases at J, with 11 bases between. General study results and limits: Two doses of AZD1222 preceded a rise in Spike-specific TCR breadth and depth. Clonal diversity was possibly underestimated; the donors were predominantly white British and more often female. Baseline antibody screening turned up just six seropositive AZD1222 recipients.

The source is an adult in good health. This chain joins TRBV29-1 and TRBJ1-1; D not resolved. Sample: peripheral blood, taken on day 0 of AZD1222 vaccination. Here the CDR3 reads CSVDSLQMNTEAFF. The CDR3 DNA follows: TGCAGCGTTGATAGCCTACAGATGAACACTGAAGCTTTCTTT. Full variable domain (rest looked up from reference TRBV29-1 and TRBJ1-1): SAVISQKPSRDICQRGTSLTIQCQVDSQVTMMFWYRQQPGQSLTLIATANQGSEATYESGFVIDKFPISRPNLTFSTLTVSNMSPEDSSIYLCSVDSLQMNTEAFFGQGTRLTVV.